Listed below are T cell receptor beta chains from one sample, sequenced in a study of chemoradiotherapy in HPV16-positive cancers. Clones were sequenced by immunoSEQ multiplex PCR, and TCRdb holds only the in-frame ones, with some missing. The data hold fewer than 15,000 clones, with 55% to 65% observed a single time. Sample acquisition took place from a patient who underwent chemoradiotherapy. The origin of the receptors is a human donor with HPV-associated anogenital cancer. Both conserved end residues are part of each CDR3. The D gene is left open where the match is weak. Clone size appears in some rows only: once, few, many, or a class for an expanded clone.

>.|.|TRBV4-2|TRBJ2-1
TGTGCCAGCAGCCAAGAAGGTTGGGAAGAGCAGTTCTTC
CASSQEGWEEQFF
>.|.|TRBV5-1|TRBJ2-3
TGCGCCAGCAGCCTCAAGAGGGGTGTACAACTCACAGATACGCAGTATTTT
CASSLKRGVQLTDTQYF
>few|.|TRBV7-3|TRBJ2-5
TGTGCCAGCAGCTTAACGTTACAGGACCCCCAGTACTTC
CASSLTLQDPQYF
>.|.|TRBV6-5|TRBJ1-2
TGTGCCAGCAGCCGCAGACTCTCAACCCTCTATGGCTACACCTTC
CASSRRLSTLYGYTF
>.|.|TRBV29-1|TRBJ1-1
TGCAGCGTTGAAAGGGGAGAGAACACTGAAGCTTTCTTT
CSVERGENTEAFF
>few|.|TRBV11-2|TRBJ1-2
TGTGCCAGCAGCACCCCCCGGGGGGACTATGGCTACACCTTC
CASSTPRGDYGYTF
>.|.|TRBV15|TRBJ2-1
TGTGCCACCAGCCCCCGAGCCAGCCTGGGCAATGAGCAGTTCTTC
CATSPRASLGNEQFF
>once|.|TRBV10-3|TRBJ2-3
TGTGCCATCAGTGAGTCGAGGGTCGGAGCTCAACAGACCACAGATACGCAGTATTTT
CAISESRVGAQQTTDTQYF
>.|.|TRBV28|TRBJ1-3
TGTGCCAGCAGCCCGCGTATGGGACCCCGGGGGTACTCTGGAAACACCATATATTTT
CASSPRMGPRGYSGNTIYF
>.|.|TRBV7-9|TRBJ1-2
TGTGCCAGCAGCTTAGATGCAGGGTATTATGGCTACACCTTC
CASSLDAGYYGYTF
>.|.|TRBV18|TRBJ1-1
TGTGCCAGCTCACGGACGGACCTCAACGGGGGCACTGAAGCTTTCTTT
CASSRTDLNGGTEAFF
>.|.|TRBV6-7|TRBJ2-7
TGTGCCAGCAGTCTGGACTCTAGGGGGGTGAAAAACACCACCTACGAGCAGTACTTC
CASSLDSRGVKNTTYEQYF
>.|TRBD1|TRBV20-1|TRBJ2-5
TGCAGTGTCCATCCAGGGGGGACCCAGTACTTC
CSVHPGGTQYF
>.|TRBD1|TRBV5-1|TRBJ2-7
TGCGCCAGCAGCGTGGACAGGGCGTACGAGCAGTACTTC
CASSVDRAYEQYF
>few|.|TRBV6-5|TRBJ2-3
TGTGCCAGCAGTTACTCGAGGGTAGATACGCAGTATTTT
CASSYSRVDTQYF
>large|TRBD1|TRBV28|TRBJ2-7
TGTGCCAGCAGTTTCCCCGGGACAGGTTACGAGCAGTACTTC
CASSFPGTGYEQYF
>.|.|TRBV6-4|TRBJ2-3
TGTGCCAGCAGTGCAGAAGGGGCGACGACGCAGTATTTT
CASSAEGATTQYF
>.|.|TRBV6-5|TRBJ1-2
TGTGCCAGCAGTAAGCCTATGCTATTCAGTTACACCTTC
CASSKPMLFSYTF
>.|TRBD2|TRBV5-4|TRBJ2-3
TGTGCCAGCAGCCTAAGACTAGCGGGGGGAAACACAGATACGCAGTATTTT
CASSLRLAGGNTDTQYF
>.|.|TRBV5-6|TRBJ2-2
TGTGCCAGCAGCTTGGTCCAGTTTAGGGGCCCCGGGGAGCTGTTTTTT
CASSLVQFRGPGELFF
>.|.|TRBV2|TRBJ2-7
TGTGCCAGCAGTGACCAGGGTCAACCGGGAGAGCAGTACTTC
CASSDQGQPGEQYF
>.|TRBD1|TRBV7-6|TRBJ1-4
TGTGCCAGCAGCCTCGGGGACAGCGAAAAACTGTTTTTT
CASSLGDSEKLFF
>.|TRBD1|TRBV27|TRBJ1-2
TGTGCCAGCAGTCCCCCGGGACAGCTCTATGGCTACACCTTC
CASSPPGQLYGYTF
>.|.|TRBV28|TRBJ2-2
TGTGCCAGCAGTTTAGCGCAGTACACCGGGGAGCTGTTTTTT
CASSLAQYTGELFF
>.|.|TRBV5-1|TRBJ2-5
TGCGCCAGCAGCTCCGGGACACAAGAGACCCAGTACTTC
CASSSGTQETQYF
>few|.|TRBV6-5|TRBJ2-7
TGTGCCAGCACCAGAGGGCAGGGCCACGAGCAGTACTTC
CASTRGQGHEQYF
>.|.|TRBV5-6|TRBJ2-7
TGTGCCAGCAGTTTTAACACCTACGAGCAGTACTTC
CASSFNTYEQYF
>few|.|TRBV28|TRBJ1-1
TGTGCCAGCAGTTTCCGGGGATTACCCCCTGAAGCTTTCTTT
CASSFRGLPPEAFF
>.|.|TRBV7-3|TRBJ1-6
TGTGCCAGCAGCCCCGGGTATAATTCACCCCTCCACTTT
CASSPGYNSPLHF